These 19 T cell receptor beta chains were sequenced from one sample in a study of CD8 T cells in Susac syndrome (dated by TCRdb to between 2018 and 2020). Libraries were constructed by the immunoSEQ multiplex PCR assay. RNA was extracted using the RNeasy kit, and roughly 0.5 to 1 microgram was reverse transcribed with random hexamers. TCRdb trimmed public reads at Q25 via fastp, called clones via MiXCR and kept in-frame beta chains. Identical CDR3 protein sequences are pooled into one entry, listed with their most common genes and DNA. For this sample there are approximately 270,000 distinct CDR3 sequences; 93% appear just once. The ten largest clones take up approximately 0.07% of the sample. The sample taken for sequencing was CD4+ T cells from PBMCs. These receptors were taken from a human donor with multiple sclerosis.

The chain employs TRBV20-1 and TRBJ2-4; 14 bases map to TRBD2. The CDR3 has 17 amino acids. V trimming: 7 bases; J trimming: 0 bases; junction bases outside the gene matches: 8. CDR1 is DFQATT and CDR2 is SNEGSKA in the germline V gene (reference sequence). The CDR3 DNA reads as TGCAGTGTACGGACTAGCGGGAGGTCTTTAGCCAAAAACATTCAGTACTTC. Encoded protein: CSVRTSGRSLAKNIQYF.

The chain links TRBV20-1 to TRBJ2-3; TRBD1 aligns across 8 bases. CDR1 and CDR2 (germline): DFQATT, SNEGSKA (reference sequence). CDR3 length equals 14 residues. With 3 bases clipped from V and 4 bases from J, the junction kept 6 bases outside the gene matches. Here the CDR3 reads CSASESGGPDTQYF. DNA of the CDR3: TGCAGTGCTAGTGAGTCAGGGGGCCCAGATACGCAGTATTTT.

The chain joins TRBV7-6 to TRBJ2-7, with TRBD2 matching over 8 bases. Trimming took 2 bases from V and 2 from J; bases not matched to a gene: 8. Germline CDR1 is SGHVS and CDR2 is FNYEAQ. The CDR3 contains 16 residues. The CDR3 bases are TGTGCCAGCAGCTTAATCCCTAGCGGGCCTACCTACGAGCAGTACGTC. Protein sequence: CASSLIPSGPTYEQYV.

This rearrangement joins TRBV20-1 to TRBJ2-3, with 14 bases identical to TRBD2. This CDR3 is 17 amino acids long. Germline assignment: CDR1 DFQATT and CDR2 SNEGSKA (reference sequence). V was pared by 7 bases and J by 1 base, with 10 bases of the junction left unmatched. CDR3: CSVPGTSGRGGTDTQYF. The CDR3, as DNA: TGCAGTGTCCCTGGGACTAGCGGGAGAGGGGGCACAGATACGCAGTATTTT.

The chain combines TRBV7-8 with TRBJ1-3; weak D call: TRBD1 (6 bases). Germline values: CDR1 SGHVS, CDR2 FQNEAQ. Trimming pared 5 bases from V and 7 bases from J, leaving 12 bases between. This CDR3 region has 13 residues. The CDR3 is CASSTGTLNTIYF. CDR3 DNA: TGTGCCAGCAGCACCGGGACATTGAACACCATATATTTT.

The chain is built from TRBV5-8 and TRBJ1-1; 9 bases agree with TRBD1. CDR1 and CDR2 from the germline V gene are SGHTS and YDEGEE. Trimming cost V 4 bases and J 4 bases; bases outside gene matches: 8. The CDR3 has 15 amino acids. CDR3 in DNA: TGTGCCAGCAGCGCACTCAGACAGGGGGGCACTGAAGCTTTCTTT. It encodes CASSALRQGGTEAFF.

On this clonotype: A read error may produce the germline difference seen at one junction end. The chain uses TRBV7-2 and TRBJ2-1; D remains unclear. Germline V gives CDR1 SGHTA, CDR2 FQGNSA. This CDR3 is 12 amino acids long. In nucleotides, the CDR3 is TGTGCCAGCAGTCAAACTCCGGGTCCATTGGGCTTC. Residues: CASSQTPGPLGF. Filled out from reference TRBV7-2 and TRBJ2-1, the complete variable domain reads GAGVSQSPSNKVTEKGKDVELRCDPISGHTALYWYRQSLGQGLEFLIYFQGNSAPDKSGLPSDRFSAERTGGSVSTLTIQRTQQEDSAVYLCASSQTPGPLGFGPGTRLTVL.

The V gene is TRBV29-1, the J gene TRBJ2-1; 8 positions agree with TRBD2. V gave up 7 bases and J gave up 0 bases; unmatched junction bases: 8. Germline loops: CDR1 SQVTM, CDR2 ANQGSEA. CDR3 size: 15 residues. The chain's CDR3 is CSAGLAPSSYNEQFF. The CDR3 nucleotides read TGCAGCGCTGGACTAGCACCGAGCTCCTACAATGAGCAGTTCTTC.

The V and J genes are TRBV12-3 or TRBV12-4 and TRBJ1-5, with D hard to call. CDR3 length equals 16 residues. Trimming cost V 1 base and J 1 base, with 11 bases left between them. CDR3 in amino acids: CASSLGLGKSNQPQHF. The DNA of the CDR3 is TGTGCCAGCAGTTTAGGCCTCGGAAAAAGCAATCAGCCCCAGCATTTT.

The chain combines TRBV5-1 with TRBJ2-6; D call uncertain. Trimming cost V 0 bases and J 4 bases, with 8 bases left between them. This CDR3 region has 15 residues. Per germline, CDR1 SGHRS and CDR2 YFSETQ. CDR3 DNA sequence: TGCGCCAGCAGCTTGGAAGGGTTCGGGGCCAACGTCCTGACTTTC. Translation gives CASSLEGFGANVLTF.

The chain links TRBV7-3 to TRBJ1-2; D unresolved. CDR1 is SGHTA, CDR2 FQGTGA, per germline. This CDR3 has 16 residues. Between the trimmed V and J ends, which lost 1 base and 3 bases, there was a span of 15 bases. CDR3 sequence: CASSLNWQPRYYGYTF. The CDR3 coding sequence is TGTGCCAGCAGCTTAAATTGGCAGCCGAGGTACTATGGCTACACCTTC.

The chain carries TRBV6-5 and TRBJ2-6; D call uncertain. The CDR3 covers 17 residues. Germline V lookup: CDR1 MNHEY, CDR2 SVGAGI. V was trimmed by 0 bases and J by 0 bases, leaving 9 bases between them. The CDR3 region is CASSYSSTRSGANVLTF. The CDR3 bases are TGTGCCAGCAGTTACTCGAGCACGCGCTCTGGGGCCAACGTCCTGACTTTC.

The V call is TRBV10-3, the J call TRBJ1-5, with 9 bases aligning to TRBD1. Germline V gives CDR1 ENHRY, CDR2 SYGVKD. This CDR3 comprises 12 residues. Germline trimming cut 11 bases from V and 7 bases from J; bases unmatched to any gene: 6. The CDR3 protein is CAARTGEQPQHF. The DNA for the CDR3 is TGTGCCGCCCGGACAGGGGAACAGCCCCAGCATTTT.

V gene TRBV19 combines with J gene TRBJ1-1; weak D call: TRBD1 (5 bases). Trimming cost V 3 bases and J 5 bases, with 10 bases left between them. Germline assignment: CDR1 LNHDA and CDR2 SQIVND (reference sequence). CDR3 size: 13 residues. In nucleotides, the CDR3 is TGTGCCAGTAGTATGGGCAGGGAGACTGAAGCTTTCTTT. Translating it yields CASSMGRETEAFF.

The V call is TRBV20-1, the J call TRBJ1-2; the D is unclear. Deletions cut 4 bases from V and 0 bases from J, with 6 bases between. CDR1 DFQATT and CDR2 SNEGSKA come from the germline V gene (reference sequence). There are 12 residues in the CDR3. The CDR3 DNA reads as TGCAGTGCTACGCCCGCTAACTATGGCTACACCTTC. Translating it yields CSATPANYGYTF.

This sequence joins TRBV6-2 or TRBV6-3 and TRBJ1-2; no reliable D call. V dropped 2 bases and J dropped 6 bases, with 16 bases sitting between them. Germline assignment: CDR1 MNHEY and CDR2 SVGEGT. The CDR3 is 15 amino acids. CDR3: CASSYGPGSGNGYTF. The CDR3 DNA is TGTGCCAGCAGTTACGGTCCGGGGAGCGGGAATGGCTACACCTTC.

This chain joins TRBV19 and TRBJ1-1, with D maybe TRBD1 (6 bases). The V and J ends lost 6 bases and 4 bases respectively, with 12 bases between them. The CDR3 spans 13 residues. Germline V gene lookup returns CDR1 LNHDA and CDR2 SQIVND (reference sequence). CDR3 DNA sequence: TGTGCCAGTAGCGGGACATGGGGCACTGAAGCTTTCTTT. It yields the protein CASSGTWGTEAFF. Full variable domain (rest looked up from reference TRBV19 and TRBJ1-1): DGGITQSPKYLFRKEGQNVTLSCEQNLNHDAMYWYRQDPGQGLRLIYYSQIVNDFQKGDIAEGYSVSREKKESFPLTVTSAQKNPTAFYLCASSGTWGTEAFFGQGTRLTVV.

This clonotype was picked up one time. The chain recombines TRBV29-1 with TRBJ2-2; tentative D call: TRBD2 (6 bases). The CDR3 covers 14 residues. The V gene lost 2 bases and the J gene lost 2 bases, with 9 bases spanning the gap. The germline CDR1 and CDR2 sequences are SQVTM and ANQGSEA. This CDR3 reads CSVESEGNTGELFF. The CDR3 region has the DNA TGCAGCGTTGAATCGGAGGGTAACACCGGGGAGCTGTTTTTT.

The chain has TRBV5-1 and TRBJ2-7, with 10 bases aligning to TRBD1. The germline V gene has CDR1 SGHRS and CDR2 YFSETQ. With 4 bases clipped from V and 6 bases from J, the junction kept 10 bases outside the gene matches. This CDR3 contains 15 residues. The CDR3 loop is CASSDTGTGDLEQYF. The CDR3 coding sequence is TGCGCCAGCAGCGATACCGGGACAGGGGATCTCGAGCAGTACTTC.